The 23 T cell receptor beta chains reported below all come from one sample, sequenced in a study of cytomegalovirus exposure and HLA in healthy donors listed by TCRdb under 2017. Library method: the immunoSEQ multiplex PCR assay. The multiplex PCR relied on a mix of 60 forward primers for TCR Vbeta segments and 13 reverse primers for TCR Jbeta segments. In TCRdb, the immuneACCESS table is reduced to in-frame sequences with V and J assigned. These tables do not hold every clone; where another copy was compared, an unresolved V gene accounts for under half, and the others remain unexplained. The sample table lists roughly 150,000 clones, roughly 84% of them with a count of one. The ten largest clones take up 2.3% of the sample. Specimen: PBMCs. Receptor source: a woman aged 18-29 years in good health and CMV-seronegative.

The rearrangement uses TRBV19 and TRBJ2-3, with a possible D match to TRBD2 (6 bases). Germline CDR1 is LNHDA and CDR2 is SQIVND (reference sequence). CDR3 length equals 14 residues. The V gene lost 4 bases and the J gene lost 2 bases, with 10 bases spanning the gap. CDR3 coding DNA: TGTGCCAGTAGTAGGAGGGACCCCACAGATACGCAGTATTTT. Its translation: CASSRRDPTDTQYF.

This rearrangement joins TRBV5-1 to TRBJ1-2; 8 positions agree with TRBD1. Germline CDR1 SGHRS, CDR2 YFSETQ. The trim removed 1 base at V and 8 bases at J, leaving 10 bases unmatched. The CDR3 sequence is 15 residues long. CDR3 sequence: CASSLYFGTGRGYTF. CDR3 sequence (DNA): TGCGCCAGCAGCTTGTATTTCGGGACAGGACGAGGCTACACCTTC. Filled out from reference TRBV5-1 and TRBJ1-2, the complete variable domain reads KAGVTQTPRYLIKTRGQQVTLSCSPISGHRSVSWYQQTPGQGLQFLFEYFSETQRNKGNFPGRFSGRQFSNSRSEMNVSTLELGDSALYLCASSLYFGTGRGYTFGSGTRLTVV.

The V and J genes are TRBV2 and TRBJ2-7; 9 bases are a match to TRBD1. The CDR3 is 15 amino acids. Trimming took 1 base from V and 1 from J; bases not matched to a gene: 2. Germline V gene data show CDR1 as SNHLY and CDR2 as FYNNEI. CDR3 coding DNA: TGTGCCAGCAGTGAAGGGGGGACAGGGTCCTACGAGCAGTACTTC. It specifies CASSEGGTGSYEQYF.

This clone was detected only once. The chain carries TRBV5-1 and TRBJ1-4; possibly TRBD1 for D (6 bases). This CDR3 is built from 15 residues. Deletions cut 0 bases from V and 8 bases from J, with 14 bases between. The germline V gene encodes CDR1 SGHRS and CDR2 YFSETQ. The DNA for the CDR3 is TGCGCCAGCAGCTTGGAGGTGGGGGCGCGGGAAAAACTGTTTTTT. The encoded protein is CASSLEVGAREKLFF.

Here the CDR3 reads CASSPGTGQPYEQYF. The CDR3 nucleotides read TGTGCCAGCAGCCCTGGGACAGGCCAACCCTACGAGCAGTACTTC. The rearrangement uses TRBV7-2 and TRBJ2-7; TRBD1 matches at 8 bases. The V segment lost 5 bases and the J segment 2 bases; nucleotides outside the gene matches: 8. Germline CDR1 SGHTA, CDR2 FQGNSA. CDR3 length: 15 residues.

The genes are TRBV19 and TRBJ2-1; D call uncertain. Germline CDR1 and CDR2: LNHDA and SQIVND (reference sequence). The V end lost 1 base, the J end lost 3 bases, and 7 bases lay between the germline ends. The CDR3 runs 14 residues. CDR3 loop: CASSIGQYYNEQFF. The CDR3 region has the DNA TGTGCCAGTAGTATAGGGCAGTACTACAATGAGCAGTTCTTC.

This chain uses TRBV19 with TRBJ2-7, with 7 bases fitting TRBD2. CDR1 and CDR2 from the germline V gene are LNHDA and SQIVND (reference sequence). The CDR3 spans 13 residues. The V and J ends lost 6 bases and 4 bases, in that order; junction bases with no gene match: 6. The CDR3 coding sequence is TGTGCCAGTAGCTGGGAGGGGAGTTACGAGCAGTACTTC. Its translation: CASSWEGSYEQYF.

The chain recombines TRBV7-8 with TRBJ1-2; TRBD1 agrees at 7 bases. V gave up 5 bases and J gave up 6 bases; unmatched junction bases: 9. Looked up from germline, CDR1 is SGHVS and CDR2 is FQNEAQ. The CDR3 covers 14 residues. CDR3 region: CASSRPGTVDGYTF. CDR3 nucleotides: TGTGCCAGCAGCCGTCCCGGGACAGTTGATGGCTACACCTTC.

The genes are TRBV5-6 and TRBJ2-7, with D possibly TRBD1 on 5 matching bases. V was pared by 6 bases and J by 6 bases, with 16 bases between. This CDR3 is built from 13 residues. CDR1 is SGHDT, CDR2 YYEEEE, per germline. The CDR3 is CASTQRRQGEQYF. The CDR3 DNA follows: TGTGCCAGCACCCAGCGACGGCAGGGCGAGCAGTACTTC.

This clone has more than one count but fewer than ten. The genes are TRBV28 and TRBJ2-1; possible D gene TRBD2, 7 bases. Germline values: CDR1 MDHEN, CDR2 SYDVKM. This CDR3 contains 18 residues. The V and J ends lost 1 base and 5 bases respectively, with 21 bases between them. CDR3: CASSLFSGEGGPNNEQFF. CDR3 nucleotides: TGTGCCAGCAGTTTATTTTCAGGCGAGGGGGGGCCTAACAATGAGCAGTTCTTC. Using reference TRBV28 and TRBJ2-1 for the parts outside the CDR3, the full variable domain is DVKVTQSSRYLVKRTGEKVFLECVQDMDHENMFWYRQDPGLGLRLIYFSYDVKMKEKGDIPEGYSVSREKKERFSLILESASTNQTSMYLCASSLFSGEGGPNNEQFFGPGTRLTVL.

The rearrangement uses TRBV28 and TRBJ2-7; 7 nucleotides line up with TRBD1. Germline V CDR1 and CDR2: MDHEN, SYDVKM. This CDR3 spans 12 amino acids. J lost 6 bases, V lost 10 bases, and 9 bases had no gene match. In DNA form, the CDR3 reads TGTGCCACCATGACAGGGACCTCCGAGCAGTACTTC. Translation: CATMTGTSEQYF.

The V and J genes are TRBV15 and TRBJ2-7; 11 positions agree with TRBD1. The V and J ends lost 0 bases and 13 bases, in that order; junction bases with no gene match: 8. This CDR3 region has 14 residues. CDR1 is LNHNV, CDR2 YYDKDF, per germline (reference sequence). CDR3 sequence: CATSRDRGQGASYF. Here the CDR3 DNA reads TGTGCCACCAGCAGAGATCGCGGACAGGGGGCATCATACTTC.

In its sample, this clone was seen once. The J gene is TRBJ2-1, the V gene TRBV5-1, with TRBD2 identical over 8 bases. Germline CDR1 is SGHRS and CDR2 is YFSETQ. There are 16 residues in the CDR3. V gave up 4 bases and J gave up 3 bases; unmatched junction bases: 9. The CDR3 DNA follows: TGCGCCAGCAGCCCCGAGGTGGCGGGAGGCTACAATGAGCAGTTCTTC. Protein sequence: CASSPEVAGGYNEQFF.

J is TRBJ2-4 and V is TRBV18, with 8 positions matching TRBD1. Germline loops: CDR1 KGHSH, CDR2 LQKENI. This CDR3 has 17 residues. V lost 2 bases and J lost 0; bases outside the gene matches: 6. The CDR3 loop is CASSPGTGSLAKNIQYF. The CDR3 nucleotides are TGTGCCAGCTCACCAGGGACAGGTTCGCTAGCCAAAAACATTCAGTACTTC.

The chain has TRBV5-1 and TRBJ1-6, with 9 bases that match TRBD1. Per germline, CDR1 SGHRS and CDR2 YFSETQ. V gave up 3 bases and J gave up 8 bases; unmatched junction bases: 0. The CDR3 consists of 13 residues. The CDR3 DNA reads TGCGCCAGCAGCTGGGACAGGGATTCACCCCTCCACTTT. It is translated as CASSWDRDSPLHF.

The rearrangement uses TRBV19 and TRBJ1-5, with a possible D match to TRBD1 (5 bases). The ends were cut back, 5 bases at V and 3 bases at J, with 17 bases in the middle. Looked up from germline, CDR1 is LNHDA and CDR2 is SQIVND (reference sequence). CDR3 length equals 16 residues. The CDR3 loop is CASSVTRVHDNQPQHF. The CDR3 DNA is TGTGCCAGTAGTGTCACCAGGGTTCACGACAATCAGCCCCAGCATTTT.

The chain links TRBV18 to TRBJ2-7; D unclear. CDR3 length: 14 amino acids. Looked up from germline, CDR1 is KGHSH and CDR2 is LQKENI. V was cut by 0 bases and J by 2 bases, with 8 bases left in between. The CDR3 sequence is CASSPPSSPYEQYF. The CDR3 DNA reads TGTGCCAGCTCACCACCTTCCAGTCCCTACGAGCAGTACTTC.

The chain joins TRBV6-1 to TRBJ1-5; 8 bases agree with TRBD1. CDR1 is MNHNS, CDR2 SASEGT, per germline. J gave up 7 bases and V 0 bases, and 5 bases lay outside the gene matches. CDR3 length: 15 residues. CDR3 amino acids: CASSEAQGAGQPQHF. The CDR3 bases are TGTGCCAGCAGTGAAGCCCAGGGGGCGGGGCAGCCCCAGCATTTT.

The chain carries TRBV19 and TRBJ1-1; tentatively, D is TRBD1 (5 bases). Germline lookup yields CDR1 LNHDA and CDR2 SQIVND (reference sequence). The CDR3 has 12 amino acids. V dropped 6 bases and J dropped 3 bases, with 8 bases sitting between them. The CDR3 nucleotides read TGTGCCAGTAGCGACAGATACACTGAAGCTTTCTTT. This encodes CASSDRYTEAFF.

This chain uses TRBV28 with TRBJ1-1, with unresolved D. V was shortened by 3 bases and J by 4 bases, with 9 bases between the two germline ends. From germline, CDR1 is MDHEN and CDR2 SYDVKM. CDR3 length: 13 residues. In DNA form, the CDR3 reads TGTGCCAGCAGTTTCCCGGTTACCACTGAAGCTTTCTTT. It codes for CASSFPVTTEAFF.

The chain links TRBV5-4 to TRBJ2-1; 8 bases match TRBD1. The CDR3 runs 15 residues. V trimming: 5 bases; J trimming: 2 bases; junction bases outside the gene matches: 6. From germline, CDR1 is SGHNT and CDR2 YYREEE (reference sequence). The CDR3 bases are TGTGCCAGCAGTTCCGAGGACAGGGCCTACAATGAGCAGTTCTTC. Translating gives CASSSEDRAYNEQFF. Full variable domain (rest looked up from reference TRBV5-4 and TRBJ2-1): ETGVTQSPTHLIKTRGQQVTLRCSSQSGHNTVSWYQQALGQGPQFIFQYYREEENGRGNFPPRFSGLQFPNYSSELNVNALELDDSALYLCASSSEDRAYNEQFFGPGTRLTVL.

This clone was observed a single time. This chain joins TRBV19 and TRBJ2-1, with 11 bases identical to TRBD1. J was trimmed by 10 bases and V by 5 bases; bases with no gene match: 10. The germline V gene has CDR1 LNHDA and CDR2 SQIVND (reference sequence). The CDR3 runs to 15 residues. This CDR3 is CASSRTGGKFDEQFF. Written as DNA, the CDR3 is TGTGCCAGTAGTCGGACAGGGGGCAAGTTCGACGAGCAGTTCTTC.

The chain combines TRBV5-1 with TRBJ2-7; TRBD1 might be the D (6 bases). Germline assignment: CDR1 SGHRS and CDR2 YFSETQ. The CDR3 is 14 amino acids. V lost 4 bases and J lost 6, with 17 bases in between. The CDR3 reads CASSPRTAVGEQYF. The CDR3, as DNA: TGCGCCAGCAGCCCACGGACAGCTGTGGGCGAGCAGTACTTC.